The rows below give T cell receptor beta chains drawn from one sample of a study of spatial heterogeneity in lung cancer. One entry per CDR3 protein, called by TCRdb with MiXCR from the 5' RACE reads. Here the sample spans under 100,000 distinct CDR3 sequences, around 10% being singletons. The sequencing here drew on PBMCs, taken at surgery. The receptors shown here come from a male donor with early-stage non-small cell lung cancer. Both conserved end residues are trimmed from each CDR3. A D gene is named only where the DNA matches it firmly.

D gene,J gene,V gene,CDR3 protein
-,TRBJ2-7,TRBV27,ASSFTASHYEQY
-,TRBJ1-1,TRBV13,ASSPPGTTEAF
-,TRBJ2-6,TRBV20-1,SAREVGIGANVLT
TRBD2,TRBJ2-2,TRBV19,AAGAGGRTGELF
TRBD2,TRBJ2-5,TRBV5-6,ASSPGLVETQY
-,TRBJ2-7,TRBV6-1,ASSGTLSSYEQY
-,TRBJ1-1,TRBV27,ASSLSSGLGTEAF
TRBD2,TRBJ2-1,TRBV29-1,SAVLAGGYNEQF
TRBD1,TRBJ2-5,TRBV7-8,ASSEGQHQETQY
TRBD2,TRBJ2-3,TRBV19,ASSPRAGVDTQY
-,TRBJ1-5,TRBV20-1,SARPPGGGPNQPQH
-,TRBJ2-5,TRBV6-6,ASSYGFGYQETQY
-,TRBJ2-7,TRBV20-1,SASLRGAYEQY
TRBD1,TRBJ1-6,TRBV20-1,SARGTGDNSPLH
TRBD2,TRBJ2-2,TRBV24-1,ATAPSPGLAGSTGELF
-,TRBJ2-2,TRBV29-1,SVGTFTGELF
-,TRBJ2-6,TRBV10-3,ATSRGDAGANVLT